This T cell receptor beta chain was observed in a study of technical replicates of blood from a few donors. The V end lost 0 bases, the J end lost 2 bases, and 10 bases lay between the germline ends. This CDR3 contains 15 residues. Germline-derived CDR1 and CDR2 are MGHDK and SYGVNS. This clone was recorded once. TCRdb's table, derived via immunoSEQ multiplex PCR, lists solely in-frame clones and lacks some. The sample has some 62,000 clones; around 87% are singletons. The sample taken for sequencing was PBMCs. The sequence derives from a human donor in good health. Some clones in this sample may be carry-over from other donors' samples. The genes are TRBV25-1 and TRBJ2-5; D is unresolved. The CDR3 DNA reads TGTGCCAGCAGTGAATATAAACAGAAACAAGAGACCCAGTACTTC. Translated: CASSEYKQKQETQYF.